This T cell receptor (beta chain) was sequenced for a study of T cell changes during pregnancy in multiple sclerosis. This table comes from immunoSEQ multiplex PCR, and its TCRdb copy is limited to in-frame clones, with some not included. The sample includes about 98,000 clones, roughly nine tenths seen only once; the top ten take more than 2%. V was trimmed by 5 bases and J by 0 bases, leaving 17 bases between them. The CDR3 contains 17 residues. Germline-derived CDR1 and CDR2 are ENHRY and SYGVKD. The material sequenced was peripheral blood, taken after pregnancy. This chain connects TRBV10-3 to TRBJ1-3; D remains unclear. This receptor was identified in a female donor in good health, enrolled as a control in a pregnancy study. CDR3 sequence reads: CAISTQTPGISGNTIYF. The CDR3 DNA sequence: TGTGCCATCAGTACCCAGACCCCGGGGATCTCTGGAAACACCATATATTTT.